This T cell receptor (beta chain) was found in a study of blood T cell repertoires in COVID-19. The overall study: Samples came from the United States, Italy and Spain, spanning acute and convalescent COVID-19. T cells, B-cell-depleted T cells, or PBMCs provided the cDNA or gDNA that served as material.

This CDR3 has 13 residues. Deletions cut 3 bases from V and 7 bases from J, with 12 bases between. Authors' processing steps: Reference gene primer amplification gave estimated nucleated cell counts. Assay: immunoSEQ multiplex PCR; the TCRdb copy retains only in-frame clones and omits some. V and J calls plus clone size are reproduced from that table; the DNA served to infer D and trimming. The sample carries 50,000 to 70,000 clones, 84% recorded once. Specimen: peripheral blood. V gene TRBV12-3 or TRBV12-4 combines with J gene TRBJ1-2, with unresolved D. The source of this sequence is a woman aged 55-69 years with acute or convalescent COVID-19. As DNA, the CDR3 is TGTGCCAGCAGTTTGAACACCCCCCGTGGCTACACCTTC. Its translation is CASSLNTPRGYTF.